This TCR beta chain appears in the sequencing data of a study of blood T cell repertoires in COVID-19. Study information: PBMCs, B-cell-depleted T cells, or T cells provided the cDNA or gDNA that made up the material.

TCRdb's copy holds only in-frame clones and misses some; the assay was immunoSEQ multiplex PCR. In the table there are 300,000 to 400,000 clones, 65% to 90% of which are singletons. Sequencing input: peripheral blood. This receptor was taken from a human donor in a cohort sampled during active COVID-19.

The CDR3 region is CAISLLSSTDTQYF. CDR3 DNA: TGTGCCATCAGTCTTCTATCTAGCACAGATACGCAGTATTTT. V gene TRBV10-3 combines with J gene TRBJ2-3, with D unresolved. Germline-derived CDR1 and CDR2 are ENHRY and SYGVKD. The CDR3 has 14 amino acids. Trimming removed 5 bases from V and 0 bases from J, with 9 bases in between.